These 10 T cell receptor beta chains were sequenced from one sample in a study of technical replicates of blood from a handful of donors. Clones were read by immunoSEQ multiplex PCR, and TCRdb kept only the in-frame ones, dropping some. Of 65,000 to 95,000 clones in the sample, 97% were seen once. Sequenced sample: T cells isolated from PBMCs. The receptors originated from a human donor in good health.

CDR3 in DNA: TGTGCCAGCAGCTTGGGGGACTACTCCTACAATGAGCAGTTCTTC. Translated, it gives CASSLGDYSYNEQFF. The J gene is TRBJ2-1, the V gene TRBV11-3; 7 positions agree with TRBD2. The junction had 2 bases not matched to a gene; V was cut back by 3 bases and J by 0 bases. Per germline, CDR1 SGHNT and CDR2 YENEEA. CDR3 length: 15 amino acids.

The CDR3 DNA sequence: TGCAGCGTTTTGGGACAGATGAACACCGGGGAGCTGTTTTTT. Translated: CSVLGQMNTGELFF. The V call is TRBV29-1, the J call TRBJ2-2; 7 bases are shared with TRBD1. The germline V gene encodes CDR1 SQVTM and CDR2 ANQGSEA. The CDR3 covers 14 residues. V was pared by 5 bases and J by 1 base, with 4 bases of the junction left unmatched.

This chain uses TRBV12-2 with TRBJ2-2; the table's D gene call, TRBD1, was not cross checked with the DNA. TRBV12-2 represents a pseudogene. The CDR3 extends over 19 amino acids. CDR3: CASRREETGRLVGTGELFF. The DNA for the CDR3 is TGTGCAAGTCGCAGAGAGGAGACAGGGCGATTAGTTGGCACCGGGGAGCTGTTTTTT.

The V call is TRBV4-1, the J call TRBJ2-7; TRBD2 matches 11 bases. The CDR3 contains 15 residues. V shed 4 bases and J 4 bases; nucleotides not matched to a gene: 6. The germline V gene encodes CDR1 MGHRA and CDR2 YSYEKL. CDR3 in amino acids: CASSLQLAGDYEQYF. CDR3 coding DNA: TGCGCCAGCAGCCTCCAACTAGCGGGGGATTACGAGCAGTACTTC.

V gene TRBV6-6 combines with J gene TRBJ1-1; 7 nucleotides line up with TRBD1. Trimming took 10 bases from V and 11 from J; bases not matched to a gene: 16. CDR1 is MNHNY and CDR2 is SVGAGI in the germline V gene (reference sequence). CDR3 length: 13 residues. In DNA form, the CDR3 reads TGTGCCACATTATTCGAGACCACAGGGGATGCTTTCTTT. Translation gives CATLFETTGDAFF.

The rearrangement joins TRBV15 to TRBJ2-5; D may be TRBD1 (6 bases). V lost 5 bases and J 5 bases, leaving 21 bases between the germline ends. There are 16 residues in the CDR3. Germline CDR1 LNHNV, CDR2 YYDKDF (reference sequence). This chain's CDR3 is CATSLQRGGGGETQYF. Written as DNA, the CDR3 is TGTGCCACCAGCCTCCAACGAGGTGGGGGCGGGGAGACCCAGTACTTC. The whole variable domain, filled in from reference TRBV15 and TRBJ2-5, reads DAMVIQNPRYQVTQFGKPVTLSCSQTLNHNVMYWYQQKSSQAPKLLFHYYDKDFNNEADTPDNFQSRRPNTSFCFLDIRSPGLGDTAMYLCATSLQRGGGGETQYFGPGTRLLVL.

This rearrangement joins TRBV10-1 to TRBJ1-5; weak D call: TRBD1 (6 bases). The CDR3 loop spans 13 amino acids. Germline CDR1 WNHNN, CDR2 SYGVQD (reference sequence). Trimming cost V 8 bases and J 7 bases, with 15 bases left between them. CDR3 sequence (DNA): TGCGCCAGCTCTGCGGGGGCAGGGCAGCCCCAGCATTTT. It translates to CASSAGAGQPQHF.

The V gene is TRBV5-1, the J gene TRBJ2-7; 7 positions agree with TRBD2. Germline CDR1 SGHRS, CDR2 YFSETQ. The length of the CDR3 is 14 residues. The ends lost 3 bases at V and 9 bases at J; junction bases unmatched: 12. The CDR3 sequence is CASSSGTTGVVQYF. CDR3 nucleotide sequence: TGCGCCAGCAGCTCCGGGACTACCGGCGTAGTGCAGTACTTC.

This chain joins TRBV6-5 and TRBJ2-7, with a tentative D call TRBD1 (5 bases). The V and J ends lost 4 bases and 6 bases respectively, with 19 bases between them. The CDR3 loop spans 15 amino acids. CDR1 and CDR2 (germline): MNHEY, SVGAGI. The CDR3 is CASSSRHRPPFEQYF. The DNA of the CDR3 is TGTGCCAGCAGTTCCCGTCACAGGCCCCCTTTCGAGCAGTACTTC.

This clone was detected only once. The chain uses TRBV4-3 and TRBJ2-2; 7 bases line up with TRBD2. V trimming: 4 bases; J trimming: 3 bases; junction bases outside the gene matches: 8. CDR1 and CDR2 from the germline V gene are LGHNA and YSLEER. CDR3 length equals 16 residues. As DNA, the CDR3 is TGCGCCAGCAGCCCAGGTAGCGGGTTATACACCGGGGAGCTGTTTTTT. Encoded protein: CASSPGSGLYTGELFF.